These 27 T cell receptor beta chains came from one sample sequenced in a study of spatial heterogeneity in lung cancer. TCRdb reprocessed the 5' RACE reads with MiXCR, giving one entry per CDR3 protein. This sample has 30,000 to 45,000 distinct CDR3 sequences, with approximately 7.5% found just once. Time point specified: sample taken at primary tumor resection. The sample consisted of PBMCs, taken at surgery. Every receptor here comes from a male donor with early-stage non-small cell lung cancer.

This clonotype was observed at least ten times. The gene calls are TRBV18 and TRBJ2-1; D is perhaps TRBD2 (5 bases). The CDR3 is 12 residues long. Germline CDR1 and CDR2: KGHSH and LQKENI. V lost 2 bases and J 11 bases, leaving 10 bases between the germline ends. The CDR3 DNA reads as TGTGCCAGCTCACCAGTGCTCGGGAAGCAGTTCTTC. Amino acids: CASSPVLGKQFF.

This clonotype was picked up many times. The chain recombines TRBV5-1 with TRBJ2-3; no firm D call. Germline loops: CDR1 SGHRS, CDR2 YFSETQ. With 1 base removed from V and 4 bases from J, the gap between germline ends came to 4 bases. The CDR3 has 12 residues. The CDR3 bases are TGCGCCAGCAGCTTGTATTCAGATACGCAGTATTTT. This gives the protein CASSLYSDTQYF. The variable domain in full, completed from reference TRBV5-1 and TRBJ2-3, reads KAGVTQTPRYLIKTRGQQVTLSCSPISGHRSVSWYQQTPGQGLQFLFEYFSETQRNKGNFPGRFSGRQFSNSRSEMNVSTLELGDSALYLCASSLYSDTQYFGPGTRLTVL.

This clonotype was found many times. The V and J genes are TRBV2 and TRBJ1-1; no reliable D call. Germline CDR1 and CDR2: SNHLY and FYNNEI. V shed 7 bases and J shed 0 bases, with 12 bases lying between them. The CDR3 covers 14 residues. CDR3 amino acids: CASTKIRLNTEAFF. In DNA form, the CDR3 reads TGTGCCAGCACCAAAATTAGACTGAACACTGAAGCTTTCTTT.

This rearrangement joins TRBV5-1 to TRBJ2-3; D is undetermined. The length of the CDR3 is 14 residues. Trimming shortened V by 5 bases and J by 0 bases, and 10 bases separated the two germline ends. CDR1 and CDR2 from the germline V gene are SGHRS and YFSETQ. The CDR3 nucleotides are TGCGCCAGCAGGTCCGGGTTAAGCACAGATACGCAGTATTTT. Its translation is CASRSGLSTDTQYF.

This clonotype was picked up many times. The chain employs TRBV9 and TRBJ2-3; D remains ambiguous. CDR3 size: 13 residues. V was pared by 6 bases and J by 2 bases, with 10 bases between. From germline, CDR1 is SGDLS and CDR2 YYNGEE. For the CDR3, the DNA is TGTGCCAGCAACCAGGTACTCACAGATACGCAGTATTTT. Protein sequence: CASNQVLTDTQYF.

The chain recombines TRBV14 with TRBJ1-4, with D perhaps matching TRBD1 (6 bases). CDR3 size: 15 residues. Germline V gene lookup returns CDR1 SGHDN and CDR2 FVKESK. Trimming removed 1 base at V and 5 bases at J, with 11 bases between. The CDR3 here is CASSQAGASNEKLFF. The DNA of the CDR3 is TGTGCCAGCAGCCAAGCAGGGGCTTCAAATGAAAAACTGTTTTTT. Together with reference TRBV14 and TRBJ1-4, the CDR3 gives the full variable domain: EAGVTQFPSHSVIEKGQTVTLRCDPISGHDNLYWYRRVMGKEIKFLLHFVKESKQDESGMPNNRFLAERTGGTYSTLKVQPAELEDSGVYFCASSQAGASNEKLFFGSGTQLSVL.

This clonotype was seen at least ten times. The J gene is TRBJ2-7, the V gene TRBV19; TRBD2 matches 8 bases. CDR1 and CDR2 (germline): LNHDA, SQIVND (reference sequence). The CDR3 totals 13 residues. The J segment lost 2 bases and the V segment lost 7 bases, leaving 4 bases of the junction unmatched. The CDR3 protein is CASTGGGTYEQYF. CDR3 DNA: TGTGCCAGTACCGGCGGGGGGACCTACGAGCAGTACTTC. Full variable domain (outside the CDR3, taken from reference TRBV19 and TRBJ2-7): DGGITQSPKYLFRKEGQNVTLSCEQNLNHDAMYWYRQDPGQGLRLIYYSQIVNDFQKGDIAEGYSVSREKKESFPLTVTSAQKNPTAFYLCASTGGGTYEQYFGPGTRLTVT.

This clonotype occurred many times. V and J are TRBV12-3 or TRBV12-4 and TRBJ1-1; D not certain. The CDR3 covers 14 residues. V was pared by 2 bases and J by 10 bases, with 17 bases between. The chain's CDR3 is CASSLSYRPRGAFF. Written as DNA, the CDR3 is TGTGCCAGCAGTTTAAGTTACAGACCCAGAGGAGCTTTCTTT.

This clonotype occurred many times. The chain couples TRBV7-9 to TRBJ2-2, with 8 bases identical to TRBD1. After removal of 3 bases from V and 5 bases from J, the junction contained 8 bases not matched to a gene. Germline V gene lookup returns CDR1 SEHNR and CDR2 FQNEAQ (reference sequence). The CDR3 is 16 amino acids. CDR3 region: CASSFPLQGETGELFF. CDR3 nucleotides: TGTGCCAGCAGCTTCCCCCTACAGGGGGAAACCGGGGAGCTGTTTTTT.

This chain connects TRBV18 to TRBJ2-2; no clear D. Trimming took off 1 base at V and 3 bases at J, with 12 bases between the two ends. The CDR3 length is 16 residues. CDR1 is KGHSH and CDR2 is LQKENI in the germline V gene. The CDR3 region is CASSPLNLDDTGELFF. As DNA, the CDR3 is TGTGCCAGCTCACCACTGAACCTGGACGACACCGGGGAGCTGTTTTTT.

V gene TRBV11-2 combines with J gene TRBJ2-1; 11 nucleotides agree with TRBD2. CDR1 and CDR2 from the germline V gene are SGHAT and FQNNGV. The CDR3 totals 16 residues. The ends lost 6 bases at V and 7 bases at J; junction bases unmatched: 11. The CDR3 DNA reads TGTGCCAGCAGAGGAATAGCGGGGGGGCCGGGGAATGAGCAGTTCTTC. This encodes CASRGIAGGPGNEQFF.

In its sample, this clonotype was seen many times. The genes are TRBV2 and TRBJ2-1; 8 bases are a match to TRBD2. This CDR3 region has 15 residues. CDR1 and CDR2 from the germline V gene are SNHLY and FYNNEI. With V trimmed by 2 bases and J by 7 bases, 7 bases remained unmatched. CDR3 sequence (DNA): TGTGCCAGCAGTGAACGGGGGGGCGGTACGAATGAGCAGTTCTTC. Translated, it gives CASSERGGGTNEQFF.

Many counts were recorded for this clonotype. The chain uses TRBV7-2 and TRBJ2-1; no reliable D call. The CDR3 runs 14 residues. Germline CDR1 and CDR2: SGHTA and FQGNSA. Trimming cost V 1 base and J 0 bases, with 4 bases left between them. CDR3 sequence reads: CASSLGSSYNEQFF. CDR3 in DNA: TGTGCCAGCAGCTTAGGGAGCTCCTACAATGAGCAGTTCTTC.

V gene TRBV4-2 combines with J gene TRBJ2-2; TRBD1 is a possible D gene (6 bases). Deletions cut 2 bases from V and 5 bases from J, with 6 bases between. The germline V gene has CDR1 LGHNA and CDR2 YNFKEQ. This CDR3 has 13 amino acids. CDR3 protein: CASSQTGTGELFF. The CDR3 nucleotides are TGTGCCAGCAGCCAAACAGGGACCGGGGAGCTGTTTTTT.

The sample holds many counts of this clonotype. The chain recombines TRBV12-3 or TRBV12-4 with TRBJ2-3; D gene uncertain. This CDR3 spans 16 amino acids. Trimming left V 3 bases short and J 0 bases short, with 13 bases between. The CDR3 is CASSFSPVPSTDTQYF. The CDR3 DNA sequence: TGTGCCAGCAGTTTTTCGCCGGTCCCTAGCACAGATACGCAGTATTTT.

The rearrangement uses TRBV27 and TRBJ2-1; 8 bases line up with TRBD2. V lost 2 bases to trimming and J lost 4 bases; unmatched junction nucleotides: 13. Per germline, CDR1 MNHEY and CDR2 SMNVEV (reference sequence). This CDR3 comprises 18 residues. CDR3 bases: TGTGCCAGCAGTTTAGTCCCTCAGCGGGAGAGGAGGTACAATGAGCAGTTCTTC. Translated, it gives CASSLVPQRERRYNEQFF.

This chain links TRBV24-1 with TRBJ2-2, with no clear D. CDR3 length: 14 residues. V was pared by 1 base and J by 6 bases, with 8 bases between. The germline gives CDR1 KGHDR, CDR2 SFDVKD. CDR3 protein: CATSDLEGSGELFF. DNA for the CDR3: TGTGCCACCAGTGATTTAGAAGGGTCCGGGGAGCTGTTTTTT.

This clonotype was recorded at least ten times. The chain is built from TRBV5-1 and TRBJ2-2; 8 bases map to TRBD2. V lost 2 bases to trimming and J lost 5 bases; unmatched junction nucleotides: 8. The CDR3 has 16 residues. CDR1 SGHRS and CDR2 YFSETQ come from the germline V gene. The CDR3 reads CASSFPAGEGTGELFF. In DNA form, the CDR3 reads TGCGCCAGCAGCTTCCCAGCGGGAGAGGGGACCGGGGAGCTGTTTTTT.

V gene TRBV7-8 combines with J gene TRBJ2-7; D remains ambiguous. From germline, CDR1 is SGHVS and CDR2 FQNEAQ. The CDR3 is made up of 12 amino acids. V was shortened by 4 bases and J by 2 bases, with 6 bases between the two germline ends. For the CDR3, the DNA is TGTGCCAGCAGCTCTACAGCCTACGAGCAGTACTTC. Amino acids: CASSSTAYEQYF.

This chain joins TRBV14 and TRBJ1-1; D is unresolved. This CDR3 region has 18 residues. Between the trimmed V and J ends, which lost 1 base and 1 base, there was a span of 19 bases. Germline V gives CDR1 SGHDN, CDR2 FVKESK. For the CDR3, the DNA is TGTGCCAGCAGCCAAGCCCCGCTAGGGTCCAAGAGGAACACTGAAGCTTTCTTT. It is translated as CASSQAPLGSKRNTEAFF.

CDR3 nucleotides: TGTGCCAGCAGCTCGGGGTCCTACAATGAGCAGTTCTTC. Translated, it gives CASSSGSYNEQFF. This chain connects TRBV7-3 to TRBJ2-1; tentative D call: TRBD2 (5 bases). The V and J ends lost 4 bases and 1 base respectively, with 5 bases between them. This CDR3 has 13 residues. The germline gives CDR1 SGHTA, CDR2 FQGTGA.

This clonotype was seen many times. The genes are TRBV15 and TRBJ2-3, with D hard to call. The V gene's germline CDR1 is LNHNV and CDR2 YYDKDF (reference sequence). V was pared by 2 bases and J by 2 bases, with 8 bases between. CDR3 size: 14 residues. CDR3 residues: CATSRLDPTDTQYF. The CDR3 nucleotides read TGTGCCACCAGCAGACTAGACCCCACAGATACGCAGTATTTT.

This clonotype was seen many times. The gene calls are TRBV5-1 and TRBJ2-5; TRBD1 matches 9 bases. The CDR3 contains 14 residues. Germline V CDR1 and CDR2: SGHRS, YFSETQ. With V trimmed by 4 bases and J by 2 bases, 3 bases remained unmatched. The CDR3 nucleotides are TGCGCCAGCAGCCCGGGACAGGGTCAAGAGACCCAGTACTTC. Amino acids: CASSPGQGQETQYF.

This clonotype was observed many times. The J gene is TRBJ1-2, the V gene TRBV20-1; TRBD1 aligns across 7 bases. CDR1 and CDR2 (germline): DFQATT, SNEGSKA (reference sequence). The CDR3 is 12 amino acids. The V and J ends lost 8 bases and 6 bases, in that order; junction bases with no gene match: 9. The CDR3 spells CSTPRDSDGYTF. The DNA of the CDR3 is TGCAGTACCCCCCGGGACAGTGATGGCTACACCTTC.

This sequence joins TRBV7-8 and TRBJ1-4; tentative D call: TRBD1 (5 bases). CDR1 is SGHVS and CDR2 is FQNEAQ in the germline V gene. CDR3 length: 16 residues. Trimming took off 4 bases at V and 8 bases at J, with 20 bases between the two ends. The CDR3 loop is CASSSNGDPRGEKLFF. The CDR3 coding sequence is TGTGCCAGCAGCTCAAATGGGGATCCCCGGGGGGAAAAACTGTTTTTT.

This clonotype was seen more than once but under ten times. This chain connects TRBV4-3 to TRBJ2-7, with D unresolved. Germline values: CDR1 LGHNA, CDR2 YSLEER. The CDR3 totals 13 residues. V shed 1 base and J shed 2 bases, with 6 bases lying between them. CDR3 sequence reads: CASSQGRPYEQYF. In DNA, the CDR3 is TGCGCCAGCAGCCAAGGCAGACCCTACGAGCAGTACTTC.

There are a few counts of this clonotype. The chain's CDR3 is CASREGLAGVNEQFF. In nucleotides, the CDR3 is TGTGCCAGCAGGGAAGGACTAGCGGGAGTCAATGAGCAGTTCTTC. This chain uses TRBV7-2 with TRBJ2-1; 13 bases map to TRBD2. The CDR3 runs 15 residues. The J segment lost 6 bases and the V segment lost 6 bases, leaving 5 bases of the junction unmatched. Germline CDR1 reads SGHTA; CDR2 reads FQGNSA.